These T cell receptor beta chains were read from a single sample in a study of human T cells and chemical hapten exposure. TCRdb processed the RACE reads anew with MiXCR; each CDR3 protein has one entry. Of some 250,000 distinct CDR3 sequences listed, 7.7% are singletons. Sequences were derived from whole blood, sampled in connection with sensitization to the hapten diphenylcyclopropenone (DPC). The receptors here all came from a man aged 18-30 years with alopecia areata. Some clones in this sample may be carry-over from other donors' samples. CDR3s include the opening cysteine and the closing phenylalanine or tryptophan. The D gene is left open where the match is weak. Part of the rows lack a size; the others show once, few, many or a class for expanded clones.

NA	TRBV12-3/TRBV12-4	14	TRBJ2-1	TRBD1	TGTGCCAGCAAAACAGGGGGCGCGTTCTATGAGCAGTTCTTC	CASKTGGAFYEQFF
few	TRBV21-1	15	TRBJ1-6	NA	TGTGCCAGCAGCAAAGGGGGGATCAATAATTCACCCCTCCACTTT	CASSKGGINNSPLHF
few	TRBV29-1	13	TRBJ1-1	TRBD1	TGCAGCGTCGACGACAGGGTCGGCACTGAAGCTTTCTTT	CSVDDRVGTEAFF
many	TRBV5-1	13	TRBJ2-1	NA	TGCGCCAGCAGCCCAGACAGTTACAATGAGCAGTTCTTC	CASSPDSYNEQFF
few	TRBV27	15	TRBJ2-1	TRBD1	TGTGCCAGCAGTCTAGGACAGGGTATTATCAATGAGCAGTTCTTC	CASSLGQGIINEQFF
NA	TRBV10-3	15	TRBJ2-3	TRBD2	TGTGCCATCAGTGAGCCGACTAGCGGCACAGATACGCAGTATTTT	CAISEPTSGTDTQYF
many	TRBV6-5	14	TRBJ1-4	NA	TGTGCCAGCAGTTCCCGACTCGCGAATGAAAAACTGTTTTTT	CASSSRLANEKLFF
NA	TRBV7-2	16	TRBJ2-4	TRBD1	TGTGCCAGCAGCTTATACCAGGGGGCAACCAAAAACATTCAGCACTTC	CASSLYQGATKNIQHF
many	TRBV20-1	15	TRBJ1-2	NA	TGCAGTGCCGCTTATATAGGGGGGGCGGACTATGGCTACACCTTC	CSAAYIGGADYGYTF
few	TRBV7-3	15	TRBJ2-5	TRBD2	TGTGCCAGCAGCCCCCTAGCGGGGGGCCTGGAGACCCAGTACTTC	CASSPLAGGLETQYF
NA	TRBV6-5	13	TRBJ1-2	NA	TGTGCCAGCAGTCGGCCAGGGTCGGATGGCTACACCTTC	CASSRPGSDGYTF
NA	TRBV12-5	15	TRBJ2-1	TRBD2	TGTGCTAGTGGCCTAGCGGGGGGGCTGTACAATGAGCAGTTCTTC	CASGLAGGLYNEQFF
NA	TRBV4-1	15	TRBJ1-2	TRBD1	TGCGCCAGCAGCCAATTGGACAGGGATAACTATGGCTACACCTTC	CASSQLDRDNYGYTF
few	TRBV10-3	14	TRBJ1-1	TRBD1	TGTGCCATCAGTGAAGGGGGCATAAACACTGAAGCTTTCTTT	CAISEGGINTEAFF
few	TRBV7-9	14	TRBJ1-6	TRBD1	TGTGCCAGCAGCTCCGGGACAGGGGGCTCACCCCTCCACTTT	CASSSGTGGSPLHF
many	TRBV7-6	13	TRBJ2-5	NA	TGTGCCAGCAGCTTAGCTGCTTCCCAGACCCAGTACTTC	CASSLAASQTQYF
few	TRBV12-3/TRBV12-4	15	TRBJ1-3	TRBD1	TGTGCCAGCAGTCGGGACAGGCGCTCTGGAAACACCATATATTTT	CASSRDRRSGNTIYF
NA	TRBV7-8	14	TRBJ2-5	TRBD1	TGTGCCAGCAGAAGGGACAGAGGAGAAGAGACCCAGTACTTC	CASRRDRGEETQYF